This record covers a single T cell receptor (beta chain). Generated by immunoSEQ multiplex PCR, the TCRdb table keeps only in-frame clones and is missing some. This sample has around 170,000 clones; about 90% occur once, and the top ten carry more than 1.3%. The entry originates in a study of control samples from healthy donors and cancer patients. The germline gives CDR1 LGHDT, CDR2 YNNKEL (reference sequence). The CDR3 sequence is 12 residues long. The V gene lost 0 bases and the J gene lost 14 bases, with 12 bases spanning the gap. The receptor's source is a woman aged 45 to 65 in good health. The sample was blood. This chain links TRBV3-1 (or the pseudogene TRBV3-2) with TRBJ2-3, with D possibly being TRBD1 (6 bases). The CDR3 loop reads CASSQDNRVRYF. CDR3 coding DNA: TGTGCCAGCAGCCAAGACAACAGGGTCAGGTATTTT.